This T cell receptor (beta chain) came from a study of PD-1 blockade in classical Hodgkin lymphoma. General study findings and limits: Still unresolved is the cause of the repertoire differences, which may be disease activity or prior therapy. Newly diagnosed patients reportedly trailed healthy donors in baseline TCR diversity.

A single count supports this clone. Its antigen remains unidentified. Documented time point: cycle 4 day 1 (C4D1), after about 6 weeks of nivolumab. Brentuximab vedotin exposure varied among the patients, all of whom had relapsed after autologous stem cell transplantation. Thawed PBMCs supplied CD8+ T cells via magnetic negative selection. V trimming: 1 base; J trimming: 3 bases; junction bases outside the gene matches: 6. This CDR3 region has 14 residues. Per germline, CDR1 SQVTM and CDR2 ANQGSEA. Libraries were prepared by immunoSEQ multiplex PCR; TCRdb keeps only in-frame clonotypes and omits some of them. There are 3,200 or so clones in the sample; about 81% occur only once, and over 25% lies in the top ten.

The chain combines TRBV29-1 with TRBJ2-7; TRBD1 aligns across 7 bases. This receptor was taken from a human donor with classical Hodgkin lymphoma. The sequencing here drew on CD8+ T cells from blood, taken before the fourth cycle of nivolumab. CDR3 region: CSVEAPGQYYEQYF. Written as DNA, the CDR3 is TGCAGCGTTGAAGCCCCGGGACAGTACTACGAGCAGTACTTC.